The clone carrying this T cell receptor (beta chain) was seen a few times. The sample is drawn from a study of blood T cell repertoires in COVID-19. How the authors handled the data: From reference gene primer amplification, estimates of nucleated cell counts were derived. Measured with immunoSEQ multiplex PCR; TCRdb has only the in-frame clones, and not every one. That table is the source of V, J and clone size, and D and trimming were worked out from the DNA. The sample has 300,000 to 450,000 clones, about 80% seen once; the top ten hold under 1.2%. Sequencing was done on a sample of peripheral blood. The source of this sequence is a human donor with acute or convalescent COVID-19. The donor label of this sample is uncertain.

The CDR3 protein is CASSPGANTEAFF. The DNA of the CDR3 is TGTGCCAGCAGCCCAGGGGCCAACACTGAAGCTTTCTTT. The V gene is TRBV5-4, the J gene TRBJ1-1; weak D call: TRBD1 (6 bases). CDR1 SGHNT and CDR2 YYREEE come from the germline V gene (reference sequence). V was pared by 4 bases and J by 2 bases, with 9 bases between. This CDR3 region has 13 residues. The whole variable domain, remainder taken from reference TRBV5-4 and TRBJ1-1, is ETGVTQSPTHLIKTRGQQVTLRCSSQSGHNTVSWYQQALGQGPQFIFQYYREEENGRGNFPPRFSGLQFPNYSSELNVNALELDDSALYLCASSPGANTEAFFGQGTRLTVV.